This T cell receptor (beta chain) appears in the sequencing data of a study of CD8+CD57+ T cells in acquired aplastic anemia. Background on the study: Sorted CD4+ and CD8+ cells gave a mean 3.2 ug DNA, range about 0.17 to 27.4 ug.

Germline CDR1 reads SGHTA; CDR2 reads FQGTGA. The CDR3 has 13 residues. The germline V and J ends were trimmed by 5 bases and 1 base, with 8 bases remaining between them. It was genomic DNA that served as the template for profiling TCR beta VDJ and CDR3. A single record per CDR3 protein comes from TCRdb applying MiXCR to the reads. This sample has a few hundred thousand distinct CDR3 sequences, with over 40% found just once. Previously, flow cytometry had revealed CD8+CD57+ cell expansion in the patients chosen for sequencing. There were no patients without severe acquired aplastic anemia. On this clonotype itself: Being one base from a much bigger clone, this may be a read error.

The J gene is TRBJ2-5, the V gene TRBV7-3, with a weak D call TRBD1 (5 bases). The sequence was collected from a human donor with aplastic anemia. Sequenced sample: sorted CD4+, CD8+, or CD8+CD57+ T cells (not recorded which) from PBMCs. This chain's CDR3 is CASSTGLQETQYF. Here the CDR3 DNA reads TGTGCCAGCAGCACAGGCCTCCAAGAGACCCAGTACTTC.